A single sample is the source of the 32 T cell receptor beta chains below, sequenced in a study of cytomegalovirus exposure and HLA in healthy donors. The method was immunoSEQ multiplex PCR; TCRdb's version includes in-frame clones alone and lacks a portion of them. The table shows 99,000 or so clones, with roughly 86% occurring only once. The material sequenced was PBMCs. These receptors all come from a woman aged 18 to 35 in good health and CMV-seropositive.

J is TRBJ1-1 and V is TRBV14; 8 nucleotides agree with TRBD1. J was trimmed by 3 bases and V by 3 bases; bases with no gene match: 6. CDR3 length: 15 residues. Germline CDR1 reads SGHDN; CDR2 reads FVKESK. CDR3 sequence: CASSQRTGRDTEAFF. The CDR3 nucleotides are TGTGCCAGCAGCCAGAGGACAGGGAGGGACACTGAAGCTTTCTTT. The complete variable domain, with remaining parts taken from reference TRBV14 and TRBJ1-1, reads EAGVTQFPSHSVIEKGQTVTLRCDPISGHDNLYWYRRVMGKEIKFLLHFVKESKQDESGMPNNRFLAERTGGTYSTLKVQPAELEDSGVYFCASSQRTGRDTEAFFGQGTRLTVV.

V and J are TRBV6-4 and TRBJ2-1, with 12 bases lining up with TRBD2. The germline gives CDR1 MRHNA, CDR2 SNTAGT. The CDR3 consists of 18 residues. V shed 2 bases and J 4 bases; nucleotides not matched to a gene: 9. As DNA, the CDR3 is TGTGCCAGCAGTGACAGGGCTAGCGGGGGGGTTTCTTACAATGAGCAGTTCTTC. This gives the protein CASSDRASGGVSYNEQFF.

The chain combines TRBV10-3 with TRBJ2-7; D may be TRBD1 (7 bases). Looked up from germline, CDR1 is ENHRY and CDR2 is SYGVKD. The CDR3 consists of 15 residues. Trimming pared 0 bases from V and 3 bases from J, leaving 12 bases between. The CDR3 is CAISESAGGNYEQYF. The CDR3 DNA is TGTGCCATCAGTGAGTCGGCAGGGGGGAACTACGAGCAGTACTTC.

The chain carries TRBV5-1 and TRBJ2-7; no firm D call. V lost 2 bases and J 1 base, leaving 13 bases between the germline ends. The CDR3 contains 15 residues. CDR1 and CDR2 (germline): SGHRS, YFSETQ. CDR3 nucleotides: TGCGCCAGCAGCTTTTCGGGTATGGTTTCCTACGAGCAGTACTTC. It encodes CASSFSGMVSYEQYF.

This clone counts as medium-sized. The same CDR3 is also encoded by other DNA sequences in this sample. V usage is TRBV6-4 and J usage is TRBJ2-1; 11 bases align to TRBD2. V lost 0 bases, J lost 6 bases, and 1 base stayed unmatched. Germline assignment: CDR1 MRHNA and CDR2 SNTAGT. The CDR3 consists of 15 residues. The CDR3 loop reads CASSDSSGGANEQFF. CDR3 in DNA: TGTGCCAGCAGTGACTCTAGCGGGGGGGCCAATGAGCAGTTCTTC.

The V gene is TRBV7-4, the J gene TRBJ1-3, with no clear D. Trimming stripped 6 bases from V and 4 bases from J, with 7 bases between. Germline CDR1 and CDR2: SGHVT and SQSDAQ. The CDR3 runs 12 residues. The CDR3 reads CASRPRGNTIYF. Written as DNA, the CDR3 is TGTGCCAGCAGACCCCGGGGAAACACCATATATTTT.

The J gene is TRBJ2-7, the V gene TRBV5-1; D is perhaps TRBD2 (5 bases). CDR3 size: 12 residues. The V and J ends lost 7 bases and 4 bases respectively, with 12 bases between them. From germline, CDR1 is SGHRS and CDR2 YFSETQ. CDR3 DNA sequence: TGCGCCAGCTCGGCGGGCCCATACGAGCAGTACTTC. Amino acid sequence: CASSAGPYEQYF.

J is TRBJ2-7 and V is TRBV28; TRBD1 might be the D (5 bases). The CDR3 loop spans 14 amino acids. Trimming removed 6 bases at V and 5 bases at J, with 17 bases between. Germline CDR1 reads MDHEN; CDR2 reads SYDVKM. CDR3 nucleotides: TGTGCCAGCAGCCCCCCGGGCAGGGTAAACGAGCAGTACTTC. It codes for CASSPPGRVNEQYF.

The V gene is TRBV5-1, the J gene TRBJ2-7; the match to TRBD1 covers 11 bases. CDR3 length: 15 residues. Looked up from germline, CDR1 is SGHRS and CDR2 is YFSETQ. V was clipped by 4 bases and J by 6 bases; unmatched bases: 9. The CDR3: CASSSGQGARSEQYF. CDR3 in DNA: TGCGCCAGCAGCAGCGGACAGGGGGCGCGGAGCGAGCAGTACTTC.

The rearrangement links TRBV9 to TRBJ2-7, with 7 bases matching TRBD2. CDR1 and CDR2 (germline): SGDLS, YYNGEE. Unmatched junction bases numbered 10, after V lost 4 bases and J lost 3 bases. This CDR3 region has 15 residues. The CDR3 region has the DNA TGTGCCAGCAGCCTAACCGAAGGGAGGGGCTACGAGCAGTACTTC. Translation gives CASSLTEGRGYEQYF.

The chain employs TRBV6-1 and TRBJ2-3, with 7 nucleotides matching TRBD2. Germline CDR1 is MNHNS and CDR2 is SASEGT. The CDR3 length is 13 residues. Germline trimming cut 7 bases from V and 1 base from J; bases unmatched to any gene: 2. The DNA of the CDR3 is TGTGCCAGCAAGACTAGCCGCACAGATACGCAGTATTTT. This gives the protein CASKTSRTDTQYF.

This clone was recorded a few times. The chain has TRBV2 and TRBJ2-7; D is ambiguous. V gave up 8 bases and J gave up 6 bases, with 11 bases separating them. The germline CDR1 and CDR2 sequences are SNHLY and FYNNEI. The CDR3 is 11 amino acids. For the CDR3, the DNA is TGTGCCAGCCGAAACGTAGTCGAGCAGTACTTC. It encodes CASRNVVEQYF.

The chain carries TRBV28 and TRBJ1-1; D not certain. This CDR3 is 15 amino acids long. Per the germline V gene, CDR1 is MDHEN and CDR2 is SYDVKM. The V end was cut by 4 bases, the J end by 4 bases, with 16 bases between. The CDR3 protein is CASSSLVMPGTEAFF. CDR3 nucleotides: TGTGCCAGCAGTTCCCTGGTTATGCCGGGCACTGAAGCTTTCTTT.

CDR3 sequence reads: CASKREGRETQYF. The CDR3, as DNA: TGTGCCAGCAAACGGGAGGGCAGGGAGACCCAGTACTTC. The chain has TRBV6-1 and TRBJ2-5, with 8 bases that match TRBD2. The germline gives CDR1 MNHNS, CDR2 SASEGT. The V gene end was trimmed by 7 bases and the J gene end by 5 bases; junction bases not matched to a gene: 6. This CDR3 has 13 amino acids.

This clone occurred a few times. This sequence joins TRBV5-1 and TRBJ2-2, with TRBD2 matching over 13 bases. Looked up from germline, CDR1 is SGHRS and CDR2 is YFSETQ. The CDR3 loop spans 16 amino acids. V lost 2 bases, J lost 5 bases, and 3 bases stayed unmatched. CDR3 coding DNA: TGCGCCAGCAGCTTACTAGCGGGAGGGAGAACCGGGGAGCTGTTTTTT. Its protein is CASSLLAGGRTGELFF.

This clone was recorded once. The genes are TRBV14 and TRBJ1-2; D is unresolved. The germline V gene has CDR1 SGHDN and CDR2 FVKESK. The CDR3 runs 13 residues. V was shortened by 5 bases and J by 6 bases, with 13 bases between the two germline ends. In DNA, the CDR3 is TGTGCCAGCAGCTCCCCACCCGCGGATGGCTACACCTTC. Translating it yields CASSSPPADGYTF.

The V call is TRBV28, the J call TRBJ2-5; D is unclear. V lost 3 bases and J lost 3, with 17 bases in between. From germline, CDR1 is MDHEN and CDR2 SYDVKM. This CDR3 region has 16 residues. CDR3 region: CASSLNAGPPEETQYF. As DNA, the CDR3 is TGTGCCAGCAGTTTGAATGCTGGGCCTCCCGAAGAGACCCAGTACTTC. Variable domain in full (rest from reference TRBV28 and TRBJ2-5): DVKVTQSSRYLVKRTGEKVFLECVQDMDHENMFWYRQDPGLGLRLIYFSYDVKMKEKGDIPEGYSVSREKKERFSLILESASTNQTSMYLCASSLNAGPPEETQYFGPGTRLLVL.

The V gene is TRBV6-6, the J gene TRBJ2-7; D remains unclear. Trimming took 1 base from V and 5 from J, leaving 6 bases between them. From germline, CDR1 is MNHNY and CDR2 SVGAGI (reference sequence). This CDR3 contains 12 residues. The CDR3 reads CASSYFPDEQYF. The CDR3 coding sequence is TGTGCCAGCAGTTACTTCCCGGACGAGCAGTACTTC.

The rearrangement links TRBV11-2 to TRBJ1-4; D ambiguous. V was clipped by 5 bases and J by 8 bases, with 24 bases between them. Germline V lookup: CDR1 SGHAT, CDR2 FQNNGV. This CDR3 has 17 amino acids. CDR3 amino acids: CASSPSTGFDLLEKLFF. The CDR3 DNA follows: TGTGCCAGCAGCCCCTCGACTGGCTTTGACCTACTAGAAAAACTGTTTTTT.

V gene TRBV5-1 combines with J gene TRBJ2-1, with 7 bases aligning to TRBD1. The germline V gene has CDR1 SGHRS and CDR2 YFSETQ. Trimming cost V 0 bases and J 10 bases; bases outside gene matches: 10. This CDR3 comprises 15 residues. The CDR3: CASSLEGYRGDEQFF. The CDR3 DNA reads as TGCGCCAGCAGCTTGGAAGGGTACAGGGGAGACGAGCAGTTCTTC.

This chain uses TRBV28 with TRBJ1-3, with D uncertain. V was trimmed by 7 bases and J by 0 bases, leaving 13 bases between them. The CDR3 is 15 amino acids. Per germline, CDR1 MDHEN and CDR2 SYDVKM. CDR3 region: CASTMGSHSGNTIYF. CDR3 DNA: TGTGCCAGCACTATGGGCAGTCACTCTGGAAACACCATATATTTT.

The CDR3 DNA is TGTGCCATCAGACCGGGACAGGGGTACACCGGGGAGCTGTTTTTT. Protein sequence: CAIRPGQGYTGELFF. The chain has TRBV10-3 and TRBJ2-2; 10 nucleotides align to TRBD1. CDR3 length: 15 residues. The trim removed 6 bases at V and 3 bases at J, leaving 4 bases unmatched. Germline V gives CDR1 ENHRY, CDR2 SYGVKD.

V is TRBV2 and J is TRBJ2-2, with 7 bases matching TRBD2. Germline V CDR1 and CDR2: SNHLY, FYNNEI. Losses at the gene ends were 4 bases for V and 11 bases for J; bases not matched to a gene: 10. The CDR3 loop spans 14 amino acids. The CDR3 DNA reads TGTGCCAGCAGTGGGACTAGTTGGGGGGGAGAGCTGTTTTTT. Its translation is CASSGTSWGGELFF.

The chain has TRBV30 and TRBJ1-1; D is possibly TRBD1 (5 bases). The V gene's germline CDR1 is GTSNPN and CDR2 SVGIG (reference sequence). V shed 4 bases and J shed 4 bases, with 13 bases lying between them. The CDR3 contains 13 residues. CDR3 loop: CAWIGKGFTEAFF. CDR3 DNA sequence: TGTGCCTGGATAGGAAAGGGGTTCACTGAAGCTTTCTTT.

The rearrangement uses TRBV4-1 and TRBJ2-5, with no clear D. Trimming shortened V by 1 base and J by 3 bases, and 9 bases separated the two germline ends. Germline V gene sequence: CDR1 MGHRA, CDR2 YSYEKL. There are 14 residues in the CDR3. CDR3 coding DNA: TGCGCCAGCAGCCAAGGAAGACTGGAAGAGACCCAGTACTTC. Its translation: CASSQGRLEETQYF.

The V call is TRBV14, the J call TRBJ2-7; 9 bases align to TRBD2. The CDR3 totals 14 residues. CDR1 and CDR2 from the germline V gene are SGHDN and FVKESK. V gave up 4 bases and J gave up 5 bases; unmatched junction bases: 6. The chain's CDR3 is CASSPPGLAHEQYF. DNA for the CDR3: TGTGCCAGCAGCCCGCCGGGACTAGCCCACGAGCAGTACTTC.

The gene calls are TRBV14 and TRBJ2-1; possibly TRBD1 for D (6 bases). The germline V gene has CDR1 SGHDN and CDR2 FVKESK. V lost 4 bases and J lost 4, with 14 bases in between. The CDR3 extends over 15 amino acids. The CDR3: CASSRTPGAYNEQFF. CDR3 DNA sequence: TGTGCCAGCAGCCGGACCCCAGGGGCGTACAATGAGCAGTTCTTC. Filled out from reference TRBV14 and TRBJ2-1, the complete variable domain reads EAGVTQFPSHSVIEKGQTVTLRCDPISGHDNLYWYRRVMGKEIKFLLHFVKESKQDESGMPNNRFLAERTGGTYSTLKVQPAELEDSGVYFCASSRTPGAYNEQFFGPGTRLTVL.

CDR3 loop: CASTLTRQGVSYEQYF. CDR3 coding DNA: TGTGCCAGCACCCTAACCCGTCAGGGGGTCTCCTACGAGCAGTACTTC. The chain uses TRBV27 and TRBJ2-7; 7 bases line up with TRBD1. Germline CDR1 is MNHEY and CDR2 is SMNVEV (reference sequence). The CDR3 is 16 residues long. The ends lost 7 bases at V and 0 bases at J; junction bases unmatched: 12.

V usage is TRBV7-6 and J usage is TRBJ1-4; D possibly corresponds to TRBD1 (6 bases). The germline gives CDR1 SGHVS, CDR2 FNYEAQ. Trimming took 5 bases from V and 8 from J, leaving 15 bases between them. The CDR3 is made up of 14 amino acids. CDR3 region: CASSPSGDEEKLFF. Here the CDR3 DNA reads TGTGCCAGCAGCCCGTCAGGGGACGAGGAAAAACTGTTTTTT.

This clone showed up just a few times. The chain has TRBV6-4 and TRBJ2-1, with 11 bases matching TRBD2. The junction had 4 bases not matched to a gene; V was cut back by 2 bases and J by 7 bases. The CDR3 loop spans 15 amino acids. Germline V lookup: CDR1 MRHNA, CDR2 SNTAGT. The CDR3: CASSDLSGGVNEQFF. CDR3 nucleotide sequence: TGTGCCAGCAGTGACCTTAGCGGGGGGGTGAATGAGCAGTTCTTC.

The chain is built from TRBV7-3 and TRBJ1-1; 7 positions match TRBD1. The V and J ends lost 0 bases and 6 bases, in that order; junction bases with no gene match: 10. Germline V gene lookup returns CDR1 SGHTA and CDR2 FQGTGA. The CDR3 loop spans 16 amino acids. The CDR3 protein is CASSLTGSDRVAEAFF. The CDR3 region has the DNA TGTGCCAGCAGCTTAACGGGCTCCGACAGGGTCGCTGAAGCTTTCTTT.

This chain uses TRBV5-1 with TRBJ2-1; no clear D. Trimming cost V 0 bases and J 10 bases, with 5 bases left between them. The germline V gene has CDR1 SGHRS and CDR2 YFSETQ. The CDR3 sequence is 11 residues long. Written as DNA, the CDR3 is TGCGCCAGCAGCTTGGACGGGGAGCAGTTCTTC. This gives the protein CASSLDGEQFF.